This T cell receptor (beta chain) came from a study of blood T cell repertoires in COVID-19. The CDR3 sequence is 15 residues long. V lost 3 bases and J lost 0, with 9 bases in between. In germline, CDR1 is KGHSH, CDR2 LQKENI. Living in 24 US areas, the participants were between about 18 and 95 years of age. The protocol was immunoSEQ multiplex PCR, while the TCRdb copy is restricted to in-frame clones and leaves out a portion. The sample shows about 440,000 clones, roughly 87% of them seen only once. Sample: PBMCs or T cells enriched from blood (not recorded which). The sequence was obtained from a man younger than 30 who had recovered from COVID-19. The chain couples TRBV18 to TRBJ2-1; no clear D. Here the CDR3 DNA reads TGTGCCAGCTCACCGGCAACCATCTCCTACAATGAGCAGTTCTTC. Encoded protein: CASSPATISYNEQFF.